The TCR beta chain under discussion was sequenced for a study of blood T cells in healthy people across ages. For the study at large: There was about one barcoded beta molecule captured by template switching per two T cells.

This clonotype was counted between two and nine times. As yet, its antigen is unknown. V was shortened by 5 bases and J by 4 bases, with 13 bases between the two germline ends. The CDR3 contains 14 residues. The germline V gene has CDR1 SGHAT and CDR2 FQNNGV. It was with a sample-barcoded 5' primer and a J-beta primer mix that a second PCR of roughly 7 to 12 cycles was run. One entry per CDR3 protein results from TCRdb running MiXCR on the 5' RACE reads. The sample has hundreds of thousands of distinct CDR3 sequences, nearly 60% seen once. Study-wide points: It was held that diversity estimates obtained from one million T cells represented underestimates. Measured against age, TCR beta diversity per million T cells decreased in a roughly linear manner.

The sample, approximately 10 milliliters of peripheral blood, was drawn from each donor. This chain connects TRBV11-2 to TRBJ2-3, with D unclear. Sequencing was performed on blood. The sequence was collected from a man under 40 in good health. CDR3 loop: CASSPTWPPDTQYF. The CDR3 DNA follows: TGTGCCAGCAGCCCCACATGGCCTCCAGATACGCAGTATTTT.